A single sample gave rise to the 26 T cell receptor beta chains below, sequenced in a study of shared clonotypes between healthy human individuals. Repertoires were generated with immunoSEQ multiplex PCR, while TCRdb's copy carries only in-frame clones and drops some. The sample contains millions of clones, 95% of which appear only once. Sequenced input: naive CD4+ T cells sorted from blood. The subset denotes: CD45RA+ positively selected. The receptors shown here come from a man aged 18 to 29 in good health.

The gene calls are TRBV18 and TRBJ2-2, with no clear D. Per germline, CDR1 KGHSH and CDR2 LQKENI. This CDR3 has 14 residues. V shed 3 bases and J shed 4 bases, with 9 bases lying between them. CDR3 sequence (DNA): TGTGCCAGCTCACCCCCAGTCCGCACCGGGGAGCTGTTTTTT. Its protein product is CASSPPVRTGELFF.

The CDR3 protein is CAWTTGTGQAEQFF. The CDR3 coding sequence is TGTGCCTGGACAACCGGGACAGGGCAGGCTGAGCAGTTCTTC. This rearrangement joins TRBV30 to TRBJ2-1, with 9 bases matching TRBD1. J gave up 9 bases and V 4 bases, and 10 bases lay outside the gene matches. From germline, CDR1 is GTSNPN and CDR2 SVGIG (reference sequence). This CDR3 is built from 14 residues.

The chain combines TRBV15 with TRBJ2-3; 8 bases match TRBD2. V shed 0 bases and J 2 bases; nucleotides not matched to a gene: 13. Germline-derived CDR1 and CDR2 are LNHNV and YYDKDF (reference sequence). The CDR3 has 19 amino acids. CDR3: CATSRDLSGSPGTTDTQYF. The CDR3, as DNA: TGTGCCACCAGCAGAGATCTAAGCGGGAGCCCCGGGACCACAGATACGCAGTATTTT.

For this clone: With a much larger clone just one base away, this may be a read error. The same CDR3 arises from other DNA sequences in this sample as well. The gene calls are TRBV7-8 and TRBJ2-7; no reliable D call. In germline, CDR1 is SGHVS, CDR2 FQNEAQ. Trimming took 4 bases from V and 2 from J, leaving 3 bases between them. This CDR3 spans 11 amino acids. The CDR3 coding sequence is TGTGCCAGCAGCTCGGCCTACGAGCAGTACTTC. This sequence encodes CASSSAYEQYF.

The chain has TRBV6-6 and TRBJ1-3; maybe TRBD1 (6 bases). V gave up 10 bases and J gave up 3 bases, with 13 bases separating them. Germline V gene sequence: CDR1 MNHNY, CDR2 SVGAGI (reference sequence). CDR3 length equals 13 residues. DNA for the CDR3: TGTGCCACCCGGACAGAACTTGGAAACACCATATATTTT. Encoded protein: CATRTELGNTIYF.

The genes are TRBV28 and TRBJ1-5; 8 bases fit TRBD1. The CDR3 consists of 14 residues. V shed 7 bases, J shed 1 base, and the junction held 3 bases outside the gene matches. Germline CDR1 reads MDHEN; CDR2 reads SYDVKM. The CDR3 loop is CASNGQGSNQPQHF. DNA of the CDR3: TGTGCCAGCAACGGACAGGGAAGCAATCAGCCCCAGCATTTT.

V is TRBV6-5 and J is TRBJ2-7; a possible D gene is TRBD1 (6 bases). The germline V gene encodes CDR1 MNHEY and CDR2 SVGAGI. V lost 0 bases to trimming and J lost 3 bases, with 15 bases between them. The CDR3 is made up of 16 amino acids. CDR3 sequence (DNA): TGTGCCAGCAGTTACTCCGGCAGGGGTGGGGTCTACGAGCAGTACTTC. Translating gives CASSYSGRGGVYEQYF.

As for this clone: This could be a read error, since a much larger clone is one nucleotide away. CDR3 protein: CASSQISSGNTGELFF. CDR3 DNA sequence: TGCGCCAGCAGCCAAATTTCTTCGGGGAACACCGGGGAGCTGTTTTTT. The rearrangement uses TRBV4-1 and TRBJ2-2; D ambiguous. The ends were cut back, 2 bases at V and 1 base at J, with 11 bases in the middle. Germline CDR1 is MGHRA and CDR2 is YSYEKL. The CDR3 sequence is 16 residues long.

CDR3 DNA: TGTGCCAGCAGCTTAGGTGACAGGGAAGGCTCACCCCTCCACTTT. Translated: CASSLGDREGSPLHF. V is TRBV13 and J is TRBJ1-6, with 7 bases lining up with TRBD1. Trimming removed 0 bases from V and 10 bases from J; junction bases left unmatched: 6. This CDR3 comprises 15 residues. Germline-derived CDR1 and CDR2 are PRHDT and FYEKMQ (reference sequence).

The DNA of the CDR3 is TGCGCCAGCAGCCAACGACTAGCCGTAAACACCGGGGAGCTGTTTTTT. Amino acid sequence: CASSQRLAVNTGELFF. The chain links TRBV4-3 to TRBJ2-2, with TRBD2 identical over 7 bases. CDR1 and CDR2 from the germline V gene are LGHNA and YSLEER. This CDR3 region has 16 residues. The V segment lost 2 bases and the J segment 2 bases; nucleotides outside the gene matches: 5.

The chain links TRBV19 to TRBJ2-1, with 7 bases fitting TRBD1. J was trimmed by 8 bases and V by 10 bases; bases with no gene match: 17. This CDR3 is 15 amino acids long. Germline CDR1 reads LNHDA; CDR2 reads SQIVND (reference sequence). CDR3 bases: TGTGCCACTAAACCCAAACAGGGGAGTGTGGATGAGCAGTTCTTC. Translating gives CATKPKQGSVDEQFF.

The V and J genes are TRBV16 and TRBJ1-1; possible D gene TRBD1, 5 bases. The CDR3 has 13 residues. Germline V gene lookup returns CDR1 KGHSY and CDR2 FQNENV. V was cut by 2 bases and J by 10 bases, with 14 bases left in between. The chain's CDR3 is CASSQGLGAGAFF. CDR3 nucleotides: TGTGCCAGCAGCCAAGGGCTAGGGGCTGGAGCTTTCTTT.

This clone came up once. Other DNA sequences within the sample encode an identical CDR3. The rearrangement links TRBV4-1 to TRBJ1-2, with 8 bases identical to TRBD1. After removal of 4 bases from V and 1 base from J, the junction contained 2 bases not matched to a gene. The germline gives CDR1 MGHRA, CDR2 YSYEKL. This CDR3 region has 14 residues. CDR3 coding DNA: TGCGCCAGCAGCCCCGGACAGGGTAACTATGGCTACACCTTC. Protein product: CASSPGQGNYGYTF.

The count of this clone is one. This chain links TRBV6-4 with TRBJ2-3; either TRBD1 or TRBD2 may supply D (5 bases each). V was clipped by 7 bases and J by 6 bases, with 14 bases between them. Germline CDR1 is MRHNA and CDR2 is SNTAGT. The CDR3 covers 13 residues. The CDR3 nucleotides read TGTGCCAGCACCAGACCACGGGACGATACGCAGTATTTT. Protein product: CASTRPRDDTQYF.

The gene calls are TRBV5-4 and TRBJ1-1; D ambiguous. Germline V lookup: CDR1 SGHNT, CDR2 YYREEE (reference sequence). This CDR3 contains 13 residues. V lost 4 bases to trimming and J lost 5 bases, with 12 bases between them. The chain's CDR3 is CASSLDPVTEAFF. The CDR3 bases are TGTGCCAGCAGCCTGGACCCAGTAACTGAAGCTTTCTTT.

This clone has a handful of counts. This chain joins TRBV6-5 and TRBJ1-6; 7 bases fit TRBD1. The CDR3 is 14 residues long. Germline CDR1 and CDR2: MNHEY and SVGAGI. The V and J ends lost 6 bases and 7 bases, in that order; junction bases with no gene match: 6. The CDR3 coding sequence is TGTGCCAGCAGATCCGGACAGGCGAATTCACCCCTCCACTTT. This encodes CASRSGQANSPLHF.

This chain connects TRBV28 to TRBJ1-6, with 8 bases matching TRBD1. The CDR3 totals 16 residues. Germline V CDR1 and CDR2: MDHEN, SYDVKM. The V segment lost 4 bases and the J segment 6 bases; nucleotides outside the gene matches: 8. CDR3 in DNA: TGTGCCAGCAGTTCCCGAGGACAGGGTAGTAATTCACCCCTCCACTTT. Residues: CASSSRGQGSNSPLHF.

The rearrangement joins TRBV6-5 to TRBJ2-7; the D gene is possibly TRBD1 (6 bases). Germline CDR1 and CDR2: MNHEY and SVGAGI. V lost 7 bases to trimming and J lost 1 base, with 8 bases between them. The CDR3 spans 12 residues. CDR3 sequence reads: CASTGQSYEQYF. CDR3 nucleotides: TGTGCCAGCACCGGACAGTCCTACGAGCAGTACTTC.

Of note for this clone: Other DNA sequences in the same sample also yield this CDR3. V is TRBV5-1 and J is TRBJ2-7; 11 positions agree with TRBD1. The CDR3 consists of 16 residues. The junction had 4 bases not matched to a gene; V was cut back by 0 bases and J by 2 bases. Germline CDR1 SGHRS, CDR2 YFSETQ. CDR3 sequence (DNA): TGCGCCAGCAGCTTGGCTCCGGGACAGGGGGCCTACGAGCAGTACTTC. Amino acids: CASSLAPGQGAYEQYF.

In the case of this clone: This same CDR3 is encoded by further DNA sequences in the sample. CDR3 bases: TGCGCCAGCAGTGGTCAGGGAGGATACGAGCAGTACTTC. Amino acids: CASSGQGGYEQYF. This chain links TRBV10-2 with TRBJ2-7, with D possibly being TRBD2 (6 bases). The CDR3 runs to 13 residues. V lost 4 bases and J lost 4, with 11 bases in between. Germline V gene data show CDR1 as WSHSY and CDR2 as SAAADI.

The CDR3 DNA is TGTGCCAGCAGCTTAAAGTATAGGGGGCTTCGTCAGCCCCAGCATTTT. Its translation: CASSLKYRGLRQPQHF. This chain connects TRBV7-8 to TRBJ1-5, with 7 bases identical to TRBD1. Germline assignment: CDR1 SGHVS and CDR2 FQNEAQ. The trim removed 2 bases at V and 6 bases at J, leaving 10 bases unmatched. This CDR3 comprises 16 residues. The whole variable domain, remainder taken from reference TRBV7-8 and TRBJ1-5, is GAGVSQSPRYKVAKRGQDVALRCDPISGHVSLFWYQQALGQGPEFLTYFQNEAQLDKSGLPSDRFFAERPEGSVSTLKIQRTQQEDSAVYLCASSLKYRGLRQPQHFGDGTRLSIL.

The chain employs TRBV19 and TRBJ1-5; D gene unclear. The V gene lost 7 bases and the J gene lost 1 base, with 20 bases spanning the gap. The CDR3 loop spans 17 amino acids. CDR1 is LNHDA, CDR2 SQIVND, per germline (reference sequence). CDR3 loop: CASNFLESVGSNQPQHF. The CDR3 DNA sequence: TGTGCCAGTAATTTCCTTGAGTCAGTCGGAAGCAATCAGCCCCAGCATTTT.

The V and J genes are TRBV30 and TRBJ1-4; a weak D match, TRBD1 (5 bases). Trimming took off 1 base at V and 14 bases at J, with 11 bases between the two ends. Germline lookup yields CDR1 GTSNPN and CDR2 SVGIG (reference sequence). This CDR3 has 11 amino acids. CDR3 region: CAWSADWGLFF. CDR3 coding DNA: TGTGCCTGGAGTGCGGATTGGGGGCTGTTTTTT.

This chain uses TRBV28 with TRBJ2-1; D could derive from TRBD1 or TRBD2 (5 bases each). This CDR3 is 16 amino acids long. The V end lost 7 bases, the J end lost 0 bases, and 16 bases lay between the germline ends. The germline V gene encodes CDR1 MDHEN and CDR2 SYDVKM. The CDR3 region has the DNA TGTGCCAGCAAGACCGGGACCCCCAGCTCCTACAATGAGCAGTTCTTC. Translating it yields CASKTGTPSSYNEQFF.

The chain has TRBV18 and TRBJ2-2, with D tentatively TRBD2 (5 bases). Trimming left V 6 bases short and J 6 bases short, with 11 bases between. There are 13 residues in the CDR3. Germline V gene data show CDR1 as KGHSH and CDR2 as LQKENI. Here the CDR3 reads CASSSGPSGELFF. CDR3 DNA: TGTGCCAGCTCGAGCGGCCCTTCCGGGGAGCTGTTTTTT.

This clone was detected only once. V usage is TRBV5-1 and J usage is TRBJ1-1; tentatively, D is TRBD1 (6 bases). Germline loops: CDR1 SGHRS, CDR2 YFSETQ. Trimming stripped 3 bases from V and 2 bases from J, with 11 bases between. This CDR3 comprises 14 residues. The CDR3 sequence is CASSSQGYNTEAFF. In nucleotides, the CDR3 is TGCGCCAGCAGCTCCCAGGGGTATAACACTGAAGCTTTCTTT.